This is a list of T cell receptor beta chains from one sample in a study of T cells after yellow fever vaccination. Using its own MiXCR run on the 5' RACE reads, TCRdb lists one record per CDR3 protein. The sample lists 600,000 to 750,000 distinct CDR3 sequences, roughly an eighth occurring once. The material sequenced was PBMCs, taken on the day of the yellow fever booster vaccination. These receptors originate from a man aged 30 to 39 who received the YFV17D yellow fever vaccine. Both conserved end residues are part of each CDR3. Fields, in order: CDR3 protein, CDR3 DNA, V gene, J gene, clone size, CDR3 length, D gene. The D gene is left open where the match is weak. The size field is filled for only some rows; it gives once, few, many or a size class.

CDR3 protein: CASSSAGTYEQYF; CDR3 DNA: TGCGCCAGCAGCTCGGCTGGAACCTACGAGCAGTACTTC; V gene: TRBV5-1; J gene: TRBJ2-7; clone size: .; CDR3 length: 13; D gene: .
CDR3 protein: CSAHATSTDTQYF; CDR3 DNA: TGCAGTGCTCACGCGACTAGCACAGATACGCAGTATTTT; V gene: TRBV20-1; J gene: TRBJ2-3; clone size: .; CDR3 length: 13; D gene: .
CDR3 protein: CSVGRGDEQFF; CDR3 DNA: TGCAGCGTTGGGCGTGGCGATGAGCAGTTCTTC; V gene: TRBV29-1; J gene: TRBJ2-1; clone size: .; CDR3 length: 11; D gene: .
CDR3 protein: CASSSQGSPYNEQFF; CDR3 DNA: TGTGCCAGCAGCTCCCAGGGGAGCCCCTACAATGAGCAGTTCTTC; V gene: TRBV7-8; J gene: TRBJ2-1; clone size: .; CDR3 length: 15; D gene: .
CDR3 protein: CSARDLVGTSGSTDTQYF; CDR3 DNA: TGCAGTGCTAGAGACCTAGTGGGGACTAGCGGGAGCACAGATACGCAGTATTTT; V gene: TRBV20-1; J gene: TRBJ2-3; clone size: .; CDR3 length: 18; D gene: TRBD2
CDR3 protein: CSASTSSYEQYF; CDR3 DNA: TGCAGTGCTAGTACTAGCAGCTACGAGCAGTACTTC; V gene: TRBV20-1; J gene: TRBJ2-7; clone size: many; CDR3 length: 12; D gene: .
CDR3 protein: CASTEGLHTYNEQFF; CDR3 DNA: TGTGCCAGCACTGAGGGGTTACACACGTACAATGAGCAGTTCTTC; V gene: TRBV5-6; J gene: TRBJ2-1; clone size: .; CDR3 length: 15; D gene: .
CDR3 protein: CASSPLLEVYEQYF; CDR3 DNA: TGTGCCAGCAGTCCACTGTTGGAAGTCTACGAGCAGTACTTC; V gene: TRBV6-1; J gene: TRBJ2-7; clone size: few; CDR3 length: 14; D gene: .
CDR3 protein: CASSPQGTKNIQYF; CDR3 DNA: TGCGCCAGCAGCCCACAGGGCACCAAAAACATTCAGTACTTC; V gene: TRBV5-1; J gene: TRBJ2-4; clone size: many; CDR3 length: 14; D gene: .
CDR3 protein: CASSLIFGLDHNEQFF; CDR3 DNA: TGTGCCAGCAGTTTAATTTTCGGACTAGACCACAATGAGCAGTTCTTC; V gene: TRBV12-3/TRBV12-4; J gene: TRBJ2-1; clone size: .; CDR3 length: 16; D gene: TRBD2
CDR3 protein: CASSRGQGTNTEAFF; CDR3 DNA: TGTGCCAGTAGTAGGGGACAGGGAACGAACACTGAAGCTTTCTTT; V gene: TRBV19; J gene: TRBJ1-1; clone size: few; CDR3 length: 15; D gene: TRBD1
CDR3 protein: CASSRSAMGGNEQFF; CDR3 DNA: TGTGCCAGCAGCCGATCAGCTATGGGGGGCAATGAGCAGTTCTTC; V gene: TRBV12-3/TRBV12-4; J gene: TRBJ2-1; clone size: .; CDR3 length: 15; D gene: .
CDR3 protein: CASSTTISGELFF; CDR3 DNA: TGTGCCAGCTCGACTACAATCTCCGGGGAGCTGTTTTTT; V gene: TRBV2; J gene: TRBJ2-2; clone size: few; CDR3 length: 13; D gene: .
CDR3 protein: CASSLTRDNGSPLHF; CDR3 DNA: TGCGCCAGCAGCTTGACCAGGGACAACGGTTCACCCCTCCACTTT; V gene: TRBV5-1; J gene: TRBJ1-6; clone size: .; CDR3 length: 15; D gene: .
CDR3 protein: CASSQAPSNEQFF; CDR3 DNA: TGTGCCAGCAGCCAGGCCCCCAGCAATGAGCAGTTCTTC; V gene: TRBV3-1; J gene: TRBJ2-1; clone size: many; CDR3 length: 13; D gene: .
CDR3 protein: CSVTVGGGGTQYF; CDR3 DNA: TGCAGCGTGACGGTCGGGGGTGGGGGGACCCAGTACTTC; V gene: TRBV29-1; J gene: TRBJ2-5; clone size: .; CDR3 length: 13; D gene: .